The T cell receptor (beta chain) described here comes from a study of blood T cell repertoires in COVID-19. At the level of the study: Sources were T cells, B-cell-depleted T cells, or PBMCs; the material itself was cDNA or gDNA.

In the original workflow: Reference gene primer amplification yielded estimated nucleated cell counts. The repertoire was sequenced with immunoSEQ multiplex PCR; TCRdb's copy has only in-frame clones and lacks some. V, J and clone size reflect that table, while D and trimming were determined from the DNA. The table has 300,000 to 400,000 clones, roughly 90% seen once. Trimming took off 3 bases at V and 7 bases at J, with 9 bases between the two ends. The CDR3 has 13 residues. The receptor was isolated from a woman aged 45-59 years with active or convalescent COVID-19. Sequencing was performed on peripheral blood. V usage is TRBV12-3 or TRBV12-4 and J usage is TRBJ2-2; D not certain. The DNA of the CDR3 is TGTGCCAGCAGTTTTGTTGGCGGCGGGGAGCTGTTTTTT. Protein: CASSFVGGGELFF.